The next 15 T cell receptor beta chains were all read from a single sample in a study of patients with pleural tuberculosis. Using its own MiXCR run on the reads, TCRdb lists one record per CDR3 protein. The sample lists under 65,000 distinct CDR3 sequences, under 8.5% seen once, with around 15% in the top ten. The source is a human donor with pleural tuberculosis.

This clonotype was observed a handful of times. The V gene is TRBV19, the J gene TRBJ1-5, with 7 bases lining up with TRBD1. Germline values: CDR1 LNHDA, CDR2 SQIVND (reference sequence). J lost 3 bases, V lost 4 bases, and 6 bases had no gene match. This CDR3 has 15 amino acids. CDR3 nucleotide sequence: TGTGCCAGTAGTAAGCGGGACAGCTACAATCAGCCCCAGCATTTT. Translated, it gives CASSKRDSYNQPQHF. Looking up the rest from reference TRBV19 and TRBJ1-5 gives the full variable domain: DGGITQSPKYLFRKEGQNVTLSCEQNLNHDAMYWYRQDPGQGLRLIYYSQIVNDFQKGDIAEGYSVSREKKESFPLTVTSAQKNPTAFYLCASSKRDSYNQPQHFGDGTRLSIL.

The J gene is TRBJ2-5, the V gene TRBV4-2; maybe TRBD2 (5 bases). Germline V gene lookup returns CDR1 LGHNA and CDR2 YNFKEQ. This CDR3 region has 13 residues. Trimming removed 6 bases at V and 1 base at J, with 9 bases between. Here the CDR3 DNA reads TGTGCCAGCAGAGAGGGCCTCCAAGAGACCCAGTACTTC. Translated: CASREGLQETQYF.

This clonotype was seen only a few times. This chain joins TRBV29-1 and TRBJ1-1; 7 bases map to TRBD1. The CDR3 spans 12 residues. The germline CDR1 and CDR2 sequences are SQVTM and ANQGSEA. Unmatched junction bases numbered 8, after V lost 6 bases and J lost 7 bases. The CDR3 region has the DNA TGCAGCGTCGCCGGGACAGCCCTTGAAGCTTTCTTT. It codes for CSVAGTALEAFF.

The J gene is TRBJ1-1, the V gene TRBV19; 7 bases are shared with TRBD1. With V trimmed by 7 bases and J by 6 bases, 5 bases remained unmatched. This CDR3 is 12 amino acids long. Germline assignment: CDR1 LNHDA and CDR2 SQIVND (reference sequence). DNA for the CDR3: TGTGCCAGTACCACAGGGGTATCTGAAGCTTTCTTT. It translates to CASTTGVSEAFF.

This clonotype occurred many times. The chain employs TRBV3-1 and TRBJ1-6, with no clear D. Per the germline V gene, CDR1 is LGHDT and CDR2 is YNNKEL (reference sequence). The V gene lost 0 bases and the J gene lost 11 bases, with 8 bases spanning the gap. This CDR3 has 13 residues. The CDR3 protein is CASSQDRGPPLHF. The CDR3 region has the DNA TGTGCCAGCAGCCAAGATCGAGGACCACCCCTCCACTTT.

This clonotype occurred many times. The CDR3 DNA sequence: TGTGCCAGCAGTGACGGGACTAGCGGACCACCCTACAATGAGCAGTTCTTC. Encoded protein: CASSDGTSGPPYNEQFF. This chain links TRBV6-4 with TRBJ2-1, with 11 positions matching TRBD2. The V gene's germline CDR1 is MRHNA and CDR2 SNTAGT. J lost 2 bases, V lost 2 bases, and 5 bases had no gene match. CDR3 length equals 17 residues.

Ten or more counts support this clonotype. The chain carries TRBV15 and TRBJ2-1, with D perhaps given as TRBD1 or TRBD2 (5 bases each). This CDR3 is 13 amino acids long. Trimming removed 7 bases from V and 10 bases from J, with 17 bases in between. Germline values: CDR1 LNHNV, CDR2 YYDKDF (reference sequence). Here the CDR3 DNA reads TGTGCCACCACCCCCGGGGCGAGGTGGGAGCAGTTCTTC. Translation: CATTPGARWEQFF.

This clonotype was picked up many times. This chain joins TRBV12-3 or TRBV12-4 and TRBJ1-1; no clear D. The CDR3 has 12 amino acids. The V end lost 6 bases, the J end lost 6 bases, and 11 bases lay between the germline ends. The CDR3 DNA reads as TGTGCCAGCAGCCCAAACTGGTCTGAAGCTTTCTTT. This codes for CASSPNWSEAFF.

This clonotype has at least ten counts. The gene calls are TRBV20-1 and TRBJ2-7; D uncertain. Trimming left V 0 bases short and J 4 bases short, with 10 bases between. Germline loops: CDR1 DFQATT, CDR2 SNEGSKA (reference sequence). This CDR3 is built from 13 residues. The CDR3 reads CSARDGGRYEQYF. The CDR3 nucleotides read TGCAGTGCTAGAGATGGTGGTAGGTACGAGCAGTACTTC.

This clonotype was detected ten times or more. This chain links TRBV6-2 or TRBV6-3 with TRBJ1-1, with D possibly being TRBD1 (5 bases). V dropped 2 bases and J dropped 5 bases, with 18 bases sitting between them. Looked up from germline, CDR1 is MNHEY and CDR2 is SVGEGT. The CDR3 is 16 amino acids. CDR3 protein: CASSYLPGSQGTEAFF. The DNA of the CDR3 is TGTGCCAGCAGTTACCTGCCAGGGTCGCAAGGAACTGAAGCTTTCTTT.

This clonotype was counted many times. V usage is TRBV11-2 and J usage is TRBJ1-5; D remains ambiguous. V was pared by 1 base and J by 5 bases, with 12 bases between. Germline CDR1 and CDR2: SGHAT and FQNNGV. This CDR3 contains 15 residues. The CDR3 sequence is CASSLGTRWDQPQHF. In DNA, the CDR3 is TGTGCCAGCAGCTTAGGAACAAGATGGGATCAGCCCCAGCATTTT. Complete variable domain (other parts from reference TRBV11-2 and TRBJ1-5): EAGVAQSPRYKIIEKRQSVAFWCNPISGHATLYWYQQILGQGPKLLIQFQNNGVVDDSQLPKDRFSAERLKGVDSTLKIQPAKLEDSAVYLCASSLGTRWDQPQHFGDGTRLSIL.

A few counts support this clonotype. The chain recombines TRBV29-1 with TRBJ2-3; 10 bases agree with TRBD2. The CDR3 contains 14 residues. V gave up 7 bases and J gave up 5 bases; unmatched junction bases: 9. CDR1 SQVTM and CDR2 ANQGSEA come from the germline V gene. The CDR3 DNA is TGCAGCGCAGACCTAGCGGGAGATCAAGATACGCAGTATTTT. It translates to CSADLAGDQDTQYF.

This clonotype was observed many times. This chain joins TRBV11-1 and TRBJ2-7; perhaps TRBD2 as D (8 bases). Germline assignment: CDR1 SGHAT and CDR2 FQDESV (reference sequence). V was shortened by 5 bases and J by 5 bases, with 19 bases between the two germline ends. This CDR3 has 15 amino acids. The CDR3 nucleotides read TGTGCCAGCAGCCCAGGGGGGGGACTAGAAGACGAGCAGTACTTC. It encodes CASSPGGGLEDEQYF.

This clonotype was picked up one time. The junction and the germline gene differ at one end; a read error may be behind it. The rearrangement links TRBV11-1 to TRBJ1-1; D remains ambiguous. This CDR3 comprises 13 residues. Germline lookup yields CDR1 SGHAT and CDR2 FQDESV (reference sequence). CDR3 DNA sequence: TGTGGCAGCAGCTTAGGGCGTTACACTGAGGCTTTCTTT. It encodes CGSSLGRYTEAFF.

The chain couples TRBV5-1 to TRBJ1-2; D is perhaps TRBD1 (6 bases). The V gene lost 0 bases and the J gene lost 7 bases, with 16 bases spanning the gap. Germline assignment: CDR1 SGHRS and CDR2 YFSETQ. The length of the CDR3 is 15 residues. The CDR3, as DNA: TGCGCCAGCAGCTTGGGGACACCTCAACAGGGTGGCTACACCTTC. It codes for CASSLGTPQQGGYTF. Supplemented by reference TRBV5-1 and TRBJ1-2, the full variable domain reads KAGVTQTPRYLIKTRGQQVTLSCSPISGHRSVSWYQQTPGQGLQFLFEYFSETQRNKGNFPGRFSGRQFSNSRSEMNVSTLELGDSALYLCASSLGTPQQGGYTFGSGTRLTVV.